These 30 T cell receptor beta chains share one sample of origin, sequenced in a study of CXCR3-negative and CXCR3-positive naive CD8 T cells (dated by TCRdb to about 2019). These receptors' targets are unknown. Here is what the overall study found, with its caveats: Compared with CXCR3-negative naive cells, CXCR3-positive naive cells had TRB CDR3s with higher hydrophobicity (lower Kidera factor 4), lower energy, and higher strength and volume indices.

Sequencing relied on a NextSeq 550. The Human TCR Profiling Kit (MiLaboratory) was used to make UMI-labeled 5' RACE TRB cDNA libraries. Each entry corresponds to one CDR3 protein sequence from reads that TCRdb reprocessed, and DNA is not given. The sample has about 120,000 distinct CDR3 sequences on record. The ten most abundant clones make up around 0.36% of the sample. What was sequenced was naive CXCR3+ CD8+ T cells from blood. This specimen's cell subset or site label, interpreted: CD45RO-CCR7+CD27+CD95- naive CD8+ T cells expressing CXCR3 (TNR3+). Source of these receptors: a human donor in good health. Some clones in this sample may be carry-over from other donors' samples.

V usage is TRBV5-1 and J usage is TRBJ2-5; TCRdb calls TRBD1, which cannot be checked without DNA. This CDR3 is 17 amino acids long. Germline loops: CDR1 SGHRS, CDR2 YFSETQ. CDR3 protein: CASSDLLGQGVQETQYF. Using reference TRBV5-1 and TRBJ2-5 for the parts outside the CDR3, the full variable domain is KAGVTQTPRYLIKTRGQQVTLSCSPISGHRSVSWYQQTPGQGLQFLFEYFSETQRNKGNFPGRFSGRQFSNSRSEMNVSTLELGDSALYLCASSDLLGQGVQETQYFGPGTRLLVL.

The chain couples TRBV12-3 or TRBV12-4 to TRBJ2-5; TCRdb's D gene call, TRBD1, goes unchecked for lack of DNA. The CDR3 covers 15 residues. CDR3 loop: CASSWGGPTAETQYF.

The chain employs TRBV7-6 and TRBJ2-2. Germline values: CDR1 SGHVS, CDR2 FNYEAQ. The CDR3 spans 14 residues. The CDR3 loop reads CASSLQWRGGELFF.

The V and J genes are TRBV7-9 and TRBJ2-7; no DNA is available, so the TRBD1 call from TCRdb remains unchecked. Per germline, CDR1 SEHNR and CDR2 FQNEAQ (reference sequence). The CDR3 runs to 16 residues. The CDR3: CASSLATGTGESQQYF.

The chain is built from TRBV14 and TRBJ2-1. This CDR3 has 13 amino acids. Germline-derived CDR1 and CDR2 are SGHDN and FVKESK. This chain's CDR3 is CASSQETFNEQFF.

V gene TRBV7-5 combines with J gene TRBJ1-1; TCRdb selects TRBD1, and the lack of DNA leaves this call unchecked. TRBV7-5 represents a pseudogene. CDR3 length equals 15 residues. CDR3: CISVSVQGAEAEAFF.

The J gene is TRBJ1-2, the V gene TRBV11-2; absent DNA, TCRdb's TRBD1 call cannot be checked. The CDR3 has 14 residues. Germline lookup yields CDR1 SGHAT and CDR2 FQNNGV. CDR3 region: CASRYSPSGDGYTF.

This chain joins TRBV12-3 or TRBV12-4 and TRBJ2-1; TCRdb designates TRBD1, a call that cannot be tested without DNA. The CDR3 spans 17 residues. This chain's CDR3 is CASSPLGQRDKGNEQFF.

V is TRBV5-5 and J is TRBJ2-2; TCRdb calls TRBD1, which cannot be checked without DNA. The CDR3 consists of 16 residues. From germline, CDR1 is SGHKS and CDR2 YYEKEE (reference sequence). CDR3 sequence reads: CASSLVPGQNTGELFF.

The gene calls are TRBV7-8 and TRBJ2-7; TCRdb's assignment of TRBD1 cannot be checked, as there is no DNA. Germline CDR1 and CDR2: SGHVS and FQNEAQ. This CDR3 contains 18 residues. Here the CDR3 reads CASSPAVDRVSLWDEQYF.

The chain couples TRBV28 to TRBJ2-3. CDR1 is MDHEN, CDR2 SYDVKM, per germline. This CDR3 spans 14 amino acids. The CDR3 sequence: CASWPFTSTDTQYF.

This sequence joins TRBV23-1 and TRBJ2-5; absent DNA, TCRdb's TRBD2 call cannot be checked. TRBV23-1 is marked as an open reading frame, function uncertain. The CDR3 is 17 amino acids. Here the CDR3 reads CASRGTSGIGRGETQYF.

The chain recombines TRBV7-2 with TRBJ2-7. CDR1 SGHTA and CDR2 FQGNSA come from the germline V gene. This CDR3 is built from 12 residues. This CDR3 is CASSYPSLEQYF. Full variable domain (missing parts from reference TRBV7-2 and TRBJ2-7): GAGVSQSPSNKVTEKGKDVELRCDPISGHTALYWYRQSLGQGLEFLIYFQGNSAPDKSGLPSDRFSAERTGGSVSTLTIQRTQQEDSAVYLCASSYPSLEQYFGPGTRLTVT.

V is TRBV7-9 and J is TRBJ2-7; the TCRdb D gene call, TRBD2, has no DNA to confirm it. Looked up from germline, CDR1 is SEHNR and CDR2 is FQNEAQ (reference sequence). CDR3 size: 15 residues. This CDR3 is CASSLEPSGFYEQYF.

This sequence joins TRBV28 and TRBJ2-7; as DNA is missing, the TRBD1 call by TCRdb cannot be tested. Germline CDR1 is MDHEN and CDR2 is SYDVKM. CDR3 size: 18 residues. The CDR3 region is CASSLRPNGTGDSYEQYF.

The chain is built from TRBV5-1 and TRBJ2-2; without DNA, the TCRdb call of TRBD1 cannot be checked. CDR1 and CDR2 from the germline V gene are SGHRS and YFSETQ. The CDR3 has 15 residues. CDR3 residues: CASSPWTGNTGELFF.

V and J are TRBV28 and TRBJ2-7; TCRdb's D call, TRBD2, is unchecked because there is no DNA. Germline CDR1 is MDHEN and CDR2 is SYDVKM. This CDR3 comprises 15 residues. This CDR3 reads CASSMPGTSGYEQYF.

CDR3: CASSYREGPMDEQYF. The V and J genes are TRBV6-5 and TRBJ2-7; TCRdb calls TRBD2, which cannot be checked without DNA. Germline loops: CDR1 MNHEY, CDR2 SVGAGI. The CDR3 loop spans 15 amino acids.

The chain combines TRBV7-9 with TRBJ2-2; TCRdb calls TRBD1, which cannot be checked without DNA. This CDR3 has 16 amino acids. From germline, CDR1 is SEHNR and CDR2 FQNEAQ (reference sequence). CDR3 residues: CASSPSSDRGTGELFF.

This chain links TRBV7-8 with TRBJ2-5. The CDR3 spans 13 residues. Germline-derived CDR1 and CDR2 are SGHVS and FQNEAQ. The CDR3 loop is CASSLFLGETQYF.

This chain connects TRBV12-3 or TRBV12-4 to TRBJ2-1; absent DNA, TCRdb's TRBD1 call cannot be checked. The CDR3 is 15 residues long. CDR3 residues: CASSSHGLLGVEQFF.

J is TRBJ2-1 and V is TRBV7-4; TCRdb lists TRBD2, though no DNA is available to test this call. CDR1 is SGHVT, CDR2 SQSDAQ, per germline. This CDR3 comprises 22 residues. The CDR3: CASRTRPSAGLAGGRGGDEEFF. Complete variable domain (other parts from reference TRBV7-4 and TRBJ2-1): GAGVSQSPRYKVAKRGRDVALRCDSISGHVTLYWYRQTLGQGSEVLTYSQSDAQRDKSGRPSGRFSAERPERSVSTLKIQRTEQGDSAVYLCASRTRPSAGLAGGRGGDEEFFGPGTRLTVL.

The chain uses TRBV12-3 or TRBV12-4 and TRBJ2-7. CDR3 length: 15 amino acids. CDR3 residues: CASSLESGGHYEQYF.

CDR3: CASSEYEVSYEQYF. The chain is built from TRBV25-1 and TRBJ2-7. The CDR3 has 14 amino acids. Germline-derived CDR1 and CDR2 are MGHDK and SYGVNS.

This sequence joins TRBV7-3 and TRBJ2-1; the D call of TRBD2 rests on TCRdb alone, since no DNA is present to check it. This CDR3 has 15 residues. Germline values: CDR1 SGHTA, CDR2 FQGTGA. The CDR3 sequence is CASSAGEGKYNEQFF.

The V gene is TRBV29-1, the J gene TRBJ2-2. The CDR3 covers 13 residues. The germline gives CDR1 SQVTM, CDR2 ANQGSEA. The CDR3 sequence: CSVELSNTGELFF.

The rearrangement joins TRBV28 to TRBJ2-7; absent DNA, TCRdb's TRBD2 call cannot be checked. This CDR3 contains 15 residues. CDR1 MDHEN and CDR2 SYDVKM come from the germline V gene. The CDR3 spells CASSLSSGRDYEQYF.

CDR3: CASSDTSGNEQFF. The J gene is TRBJ2-1, the V gene TRBV7-3; the TRBD2 assignment by TCRdb is unverifiable without DNA. Germline lookup yields CDR1 SGHTA and CDR2 FQGTGA. This CDR3 has 13 amino acids.

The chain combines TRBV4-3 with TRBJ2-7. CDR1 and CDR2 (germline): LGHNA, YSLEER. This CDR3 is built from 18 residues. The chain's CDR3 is CASSQEVVGWEPSYEQYF.

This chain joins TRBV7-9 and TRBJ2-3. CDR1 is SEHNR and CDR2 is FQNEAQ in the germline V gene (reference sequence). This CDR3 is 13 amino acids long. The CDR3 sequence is CASSLEVWDTQYF.